The T cell receptor (beta chain) described here comes from a study of molecular identifiers for immune sequencing clone quantification. TCRdb re-called the PCR reads with MiXCR, one entry per CDR3 protein. This table holds about 320,000 distinct CDR3 sequences, about a fifth found once. Trimming cost V 5 bases and J 2 bases, with 21 bases left between them. From germline, CDR1 is KGHDR and CDR2 SFDVKD. There are 18 residues in the CDR3. This clonotype came up many times. Source material: naive CD8+ T cells from blood, with Jurkat cell RNA spiked in. Subset here: FACS-sorted CD8+CD4-CCR7+CD45RA+ naive T cells. This receptor was taken from a human donor in good health. Some libraries in this study had Jurkat cell RNA spiked in. The V gene is TRBV24-1, the J gene TRBJ1-5, with a possible D match to TRBD1 (5 bases). The CDR3 loop is CATSVLGEQGWGNQPQHF. CDR3 nucleotides: TGTGCCACCAGTGTCCTTGGCGAGCAGGGATGGGGCAATCAGCCCCAGCATTTT.